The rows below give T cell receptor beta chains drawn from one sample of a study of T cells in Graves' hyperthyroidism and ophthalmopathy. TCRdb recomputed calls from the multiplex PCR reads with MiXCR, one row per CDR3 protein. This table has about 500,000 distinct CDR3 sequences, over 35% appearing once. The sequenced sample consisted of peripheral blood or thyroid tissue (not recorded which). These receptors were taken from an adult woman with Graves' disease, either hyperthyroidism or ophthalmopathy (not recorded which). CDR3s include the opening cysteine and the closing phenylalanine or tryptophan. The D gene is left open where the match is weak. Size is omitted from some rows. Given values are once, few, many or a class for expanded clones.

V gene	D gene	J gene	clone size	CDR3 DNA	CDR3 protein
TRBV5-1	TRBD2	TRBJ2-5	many	TGCGCCAGCAGTTTTACTAGCGGGCCTCAAGAGACCCAGTACTTC	CASSFTSGPQETQYF
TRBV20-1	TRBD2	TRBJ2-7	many	TGCAGTGCTAGAGATATTGGTAGCGGGAGGGGGGTTTACGAGCAGTACTTC	CSARDIGSGRGVYEQYF
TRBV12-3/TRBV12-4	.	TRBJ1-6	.	TGTGCCAGCAGTCCGGGGATGAATTCACCCCTCCACTTT	CASSPGMNSPLHF
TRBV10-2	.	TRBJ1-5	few	TGTGCCAGCAGCCCCCAATACCCTTCAGGGAACAATCAGCCCCAGCATTTT	CASSPQYPSGNNQPQHF
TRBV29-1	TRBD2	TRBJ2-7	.	TGCAGCCAAGCGGGGGCTACTTACGAGCAGTACTTC	CSQAGATYEQYF
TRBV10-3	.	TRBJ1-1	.	TGTGCCATCAGTGACGGTGGCAGGGGCGGCGGTGAAGCTTTCTTT	CAISDGGRGGGEAFF
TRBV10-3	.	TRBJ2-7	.	TGTGCCATCAGTGCTAGTCTTCTAGCTTCCGAGCAGTACTTC	CAISASLLASEQYF
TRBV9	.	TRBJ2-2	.	TGTGCCAGCACTCTCGGGGCCAAGGTCCAAGGGGAGCTGTTTTTT	CASTLGAKVQGELFF
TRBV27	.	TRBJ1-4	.	TGTGCCAGCAGTTTATCTCGTACAGGGAATGAAAAACTGTTTTTT	CASSLSRTGNEKLFF
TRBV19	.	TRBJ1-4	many	TGTGCCAGTAGTGGAGGACGGGAGTTCAACGAAAAACTGTTTTTT	CASSGGREFNEKLFF
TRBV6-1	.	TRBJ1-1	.	TGTGCCAGCAATCCAGGGGCTGAAGCTTTCTTT	CASNPGAEAFF
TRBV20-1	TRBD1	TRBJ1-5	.	TGCAGTGCTAGAGTCTTGGACAGGGAGAATCAGCCCCAGCATTTT	CSARVLDRENQPQHF
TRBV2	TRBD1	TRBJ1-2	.	TGTGCCAGCGGACAGGGGGCGCGTTATGGCTACACCTTC	CASGQGARYGYTF
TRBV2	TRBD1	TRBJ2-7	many	TGTGCCAGCAGAACCGACAGGGGAGGCCCCTACGAGCAGTACTTC	CASRTDRGGPYEQYF
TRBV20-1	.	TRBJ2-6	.	TGCAGTGCTAGTTGGGACACTGGGGCCAACGTCCTGACTTTC	CSASWDTGANVLTF
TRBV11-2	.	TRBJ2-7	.	TGTGCCAGCAGCTTAGGTTGGGACGGAACCTACGAGCAGTACTTC	CASSLGWDGTYEQYF
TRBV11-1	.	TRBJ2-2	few	TGTGCCAGCAGCTTATGGGGTGACACCGGGGAGCTGTTTTTT	CASSLWGDTGELFF
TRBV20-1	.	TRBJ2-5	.	TGCAGTGCTAGCCCGACAGGTGACCAAGAGACCCAGTACTTC	CSASPTGDQETQYF
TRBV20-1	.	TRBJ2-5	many	TGCAGTGCTATGGCGGGACAAGAGACCCAGTACTTC	CSAMAGQETQYF
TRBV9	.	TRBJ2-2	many	TGTGCCAGCAGCGTAAGCGGTACCGGGGAGCTGTTTTTT	CASSVSGTGELFF
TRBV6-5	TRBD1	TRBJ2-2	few	TGTGCCAGCAGCCCTTCAGGGGGCCGTGGCGGGGAGCTGTTTTTT	CASSPSGGRGGELFF
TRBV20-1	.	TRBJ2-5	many	TGCAGTGCTAGAGATCCCACAGGACAAGAGACCCAGTACTTC	CSARDPTGQETQYF
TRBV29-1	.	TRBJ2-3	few	TGCAGCCTAGGGGGAGATACGCAGTATTTT	CSLGGDTQYF
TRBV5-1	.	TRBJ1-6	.	TGCGCCAGCAGCAGCGCAGGCCGGAGGAATTCACCCCTCCACTTT	CASSSAGRRNSPLHF
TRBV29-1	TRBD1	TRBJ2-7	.	TGCAGCGTAAGGACAGGGGACTACGAGCAGTACTTC	CSVRTGDYEQYF
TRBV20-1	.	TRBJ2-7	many	TGCAGTGCTACTGATATCCCCTACGAGCAGTACTTC	CSATDIPYEQYF
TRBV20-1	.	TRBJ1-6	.	TGCAGTGCTAGAACCTTCCAGGGAGTTCTGTCGCCCCTCCACTTT	CSARTFQGVLSPLHF
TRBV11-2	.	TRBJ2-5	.	TGTGCCAGCAGCTTTTTCTCAGAGACCCAGTACTTC	CASSFFSETQYF
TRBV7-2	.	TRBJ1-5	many	TGTGCCAGCAGCTTAGATCCGGGTAGCAATCAGCCCCAGCATTTT	CASSLDPGSNQPQHF
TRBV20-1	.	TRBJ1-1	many	TGCAGTGCTAACCAAGGGGGGGGGGGCACTGAAGCTTTCTTT	CSANQGGGGTEAFF
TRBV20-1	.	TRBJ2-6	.	TGCAGTGCTAGAGATTGGGGGGCTGGGGCCAACGTCCTGACTTTC	CSARDWGAGANVLTF
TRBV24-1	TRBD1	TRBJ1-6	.	TGTGCCACCCAAAAGGGGGCCAGGGGTTCACCCCTCCACTTT	CATQKGARGSPLHF
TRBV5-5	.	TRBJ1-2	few	TGTGCCAGCAGTGCCCACGGGGGGCGACACTATGGCTACACCTTC	CASSAHGGRHYGYTF
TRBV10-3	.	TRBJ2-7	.	TGTGCCATCAGTGACCCCAGTGCCGTCTCCCCCTACGAGCAGTACTTC	CAISDPSAVSPYEQYF
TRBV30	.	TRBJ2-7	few	TGTGCCTGGAGTGTCGCGAGAGAGCAGTACTTC	CAWSVAREQYF
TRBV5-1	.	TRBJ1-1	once	TGCGCCAGCAGCCTTCAGGGTGGGGACACGGCTTTCTTT	CASSLQGGDTAFF
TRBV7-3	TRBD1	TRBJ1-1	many	TGTGCCAGCAGCTTACTAGGGGGCCACTCAAACACTGAAGCTTTCTTT	CASSLLGGHSNTEAFF
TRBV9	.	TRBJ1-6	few	TGTGCCAGCAGCGTAGAGGGCGCTCCCTATAATTCACCCCTCCACTTT	CASSVEGAPYNSPLHF
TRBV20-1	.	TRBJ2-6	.	TGCAGTGCTACAAGCTCTGGGGCCAACGTCCTGACTTTC	CSATSSGANVLTF
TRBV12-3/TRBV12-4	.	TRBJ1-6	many	TGTGCCAGCTGCGGGGGGACCTATAATTCACCCCTCCACTTT	CASCGGTYNSPLHF